The T cell receptor (beta chain) under discussion was sequenced for a study of T cells in tuberculosis. At the level of the study: Sequenced TCRs come from CD1B-GMM tetramer-binding T cells.

Cells were sorted from thawed PBMC rested overnight and stained with GMM-loaded CD1B tetramer, viability dye and anti-CD3. C32 glucose monomycolate from Rhodococcus equi was loaded onto the CD1B tetramers. Study observations and caveats: The stringent gate may have excluded weak CD1B-GMM tetramer binders.

TCR-alpha and TCR-beta chains were sequenced unpaired. Some clones are missing from TCRdb's copy, which holds only in-frame ones; the method was immunoSEQ multiplex PCR. The sample includes approximately 60,000 clones, 81% of them seen just once. Input material: CD1b-GMM tetramer-negative cells sorted from PBMCs. This receptor was identified in an adult woman with latent tuberculosis.

CDR3 nucleotide sequence: TGTGCCAGTAGTATAACTCCGACAGTGGGAGATACGCAGTATTTT. Its protein product is CASSITPTVGDTQYF. V gene TRBV19 combines with J gene TRBJ2-3; D is perhaps TRBD1 (5 bases). The V gene lost 2 bases and the J gene lost 5 bases, with 14 bases spanning the gap. This CDR3 is built from 15 residues. Germline assignment: CDR1 LNHDA and CDR2 SQIVND (reference sequence).